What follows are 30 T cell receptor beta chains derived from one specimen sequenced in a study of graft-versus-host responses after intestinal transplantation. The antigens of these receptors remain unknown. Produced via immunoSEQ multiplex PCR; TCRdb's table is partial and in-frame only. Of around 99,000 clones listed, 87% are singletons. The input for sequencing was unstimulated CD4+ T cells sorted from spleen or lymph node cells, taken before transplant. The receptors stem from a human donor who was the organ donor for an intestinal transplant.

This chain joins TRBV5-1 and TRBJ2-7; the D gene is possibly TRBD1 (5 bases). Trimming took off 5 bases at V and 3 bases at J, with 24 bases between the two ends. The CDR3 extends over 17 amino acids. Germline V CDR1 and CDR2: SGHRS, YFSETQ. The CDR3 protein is CASRYDTRHDSLYEQYF. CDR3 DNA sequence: TGCGCCAGCAGGTACGACACCAGACACGACAGCCTCTACGAGCAGTACTTC.

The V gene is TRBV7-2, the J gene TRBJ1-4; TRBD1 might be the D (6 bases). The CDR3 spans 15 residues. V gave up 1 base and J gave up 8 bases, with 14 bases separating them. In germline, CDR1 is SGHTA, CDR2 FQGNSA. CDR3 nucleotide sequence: TGTGCCAGCAGCTTAGAAAGGGGGACCGAAGAAAAACTGTTTTTT. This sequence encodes CASSLERGTEEKLFF.

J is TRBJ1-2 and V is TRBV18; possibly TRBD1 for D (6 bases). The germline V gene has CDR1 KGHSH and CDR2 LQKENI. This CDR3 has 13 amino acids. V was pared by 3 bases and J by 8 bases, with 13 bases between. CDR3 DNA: TGTGCCAGCTCACCCGACCTGGGGGGCGGCTACACCTTC. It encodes CASSPDLGGGYTF.

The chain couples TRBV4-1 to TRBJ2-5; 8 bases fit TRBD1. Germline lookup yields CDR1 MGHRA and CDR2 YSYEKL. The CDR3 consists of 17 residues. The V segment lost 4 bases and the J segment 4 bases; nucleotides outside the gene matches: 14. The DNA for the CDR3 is TGCGCCAGCAGCCGAAGAACATTTCAGGGGGCTGGAGAGACCCAGTACTTC. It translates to CASSRRTFQGAGETQYF.

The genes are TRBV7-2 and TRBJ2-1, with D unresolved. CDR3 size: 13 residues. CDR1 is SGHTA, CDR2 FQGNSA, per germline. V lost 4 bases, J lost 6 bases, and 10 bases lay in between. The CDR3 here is CASSSTRGNEQFF. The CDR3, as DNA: TGTGCCAGCAGCTCTACTCGTGGCAATGAGCAGTTCTTC. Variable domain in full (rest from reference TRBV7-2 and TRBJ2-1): GAGVSQSPSNKVTEKGKDVELRCDPISGHTALYWYRQSLGQGLEFLIYFQGNSAPDKSGLPSDRFSAERTGGSVSTLTIQRTQQEDSAVYLCASSSTRGNEQFFGPGTRLTVL.

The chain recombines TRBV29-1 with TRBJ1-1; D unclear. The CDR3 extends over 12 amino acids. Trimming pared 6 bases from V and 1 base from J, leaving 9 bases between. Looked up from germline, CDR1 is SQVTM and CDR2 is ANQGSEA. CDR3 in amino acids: CSVGRQNTEAFF. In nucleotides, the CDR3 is TGCAGCGTCGGGCGGCAGAACACTGAAGCTTTCTTT.

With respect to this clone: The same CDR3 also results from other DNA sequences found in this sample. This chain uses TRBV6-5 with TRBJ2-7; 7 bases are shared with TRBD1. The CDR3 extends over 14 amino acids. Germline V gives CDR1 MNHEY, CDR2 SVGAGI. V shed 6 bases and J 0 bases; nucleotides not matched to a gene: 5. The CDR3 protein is CASSPDRSSYEQYF. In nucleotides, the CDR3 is TGTGCCAGCAGCCCGGACAGGAGCTCCTACGAGCAGTACTTC.

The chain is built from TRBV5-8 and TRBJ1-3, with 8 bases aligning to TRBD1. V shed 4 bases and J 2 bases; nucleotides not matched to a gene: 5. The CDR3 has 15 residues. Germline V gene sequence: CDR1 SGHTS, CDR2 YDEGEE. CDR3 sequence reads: CASSLDRATGNTIYF. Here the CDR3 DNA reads TGTGCCAGCAGCCTGGACAGGGCAACTGGAAACACCATATATTTT.

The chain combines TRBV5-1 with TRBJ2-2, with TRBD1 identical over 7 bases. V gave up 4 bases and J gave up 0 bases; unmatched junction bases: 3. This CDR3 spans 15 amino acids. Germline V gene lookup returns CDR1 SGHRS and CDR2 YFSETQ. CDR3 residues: CASSPDRANTGELFF. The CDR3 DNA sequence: TGCGCCAGCAGCCCCGACAGGGCGAACACCGGGGAGCTGTTTTTT.

The CDR3 reads CASSSAWDSSYEQYF. The CDR3 DNA follows: TGTGCCAGCAGTTCGGCTTGGGACAGCAGCTACGAGCAGTACTTC. The chain joins TRBV28 to TRBJ2-5; 7 bases map to TRBD1. Matching the DNA end better, TRBJ2-7 makes the J call doubtful. This CDR3 is built from 15 residues. The V gene's germline CDR1 is MDHEN and CDR2 SYDVKM.

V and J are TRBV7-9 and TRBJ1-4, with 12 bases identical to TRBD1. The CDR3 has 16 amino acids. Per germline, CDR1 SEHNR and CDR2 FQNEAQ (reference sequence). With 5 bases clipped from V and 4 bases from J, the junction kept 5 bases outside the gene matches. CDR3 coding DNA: TGTGCCAGCAGCCGGGGACAGGGGGCTTATAATGAAAAACTGTTTTTT. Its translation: CASSRGQGAYNEKLFF.

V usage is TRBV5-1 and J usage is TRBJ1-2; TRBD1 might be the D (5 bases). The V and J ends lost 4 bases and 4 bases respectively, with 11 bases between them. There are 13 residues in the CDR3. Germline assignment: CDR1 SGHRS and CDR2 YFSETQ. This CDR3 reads CASSPGTAYGYTF. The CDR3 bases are TGCGCCAGCAGCCCCGGGACGGCCTATGGCTACACCTTC.

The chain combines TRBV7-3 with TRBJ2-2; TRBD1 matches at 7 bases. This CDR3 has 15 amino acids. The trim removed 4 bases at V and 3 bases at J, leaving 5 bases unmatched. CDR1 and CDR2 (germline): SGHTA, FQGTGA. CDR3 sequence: CASSSRQGDTGELFF. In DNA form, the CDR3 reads TGTGCCAGCAGCTCGAGACAGGGAGACACCGGGGAGCTGTTTTTT. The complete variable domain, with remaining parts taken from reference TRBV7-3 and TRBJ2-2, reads GAGVSQTPSNKVTEKGKYVELRCDPISGHTALYWYRQSLGQGPEFLIYFQGTGAADDSGLPNDRFFAVRPEGSVSTLKIQRTERGDSAVYLCASSSRQGDTGELFFGEGSRLTVL.

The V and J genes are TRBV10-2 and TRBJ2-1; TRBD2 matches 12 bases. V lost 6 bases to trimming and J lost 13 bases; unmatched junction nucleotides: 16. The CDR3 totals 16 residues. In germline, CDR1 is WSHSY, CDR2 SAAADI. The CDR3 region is CASSSARLAGGHEQFF. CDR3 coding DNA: TGCGCCAGCAGCTCAGCGCGGCTAGCGGGAGGGCACGAACAGTTCTTC.

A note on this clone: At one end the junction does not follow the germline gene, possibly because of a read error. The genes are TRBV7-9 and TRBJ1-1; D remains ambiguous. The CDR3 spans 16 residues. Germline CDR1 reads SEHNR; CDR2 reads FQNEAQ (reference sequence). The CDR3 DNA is TGTGCCAGCAACTTAGGAGGAATCCACATGAACACTGAAGCTTTCTTT. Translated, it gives CASNLGGIHMNTEAFF.

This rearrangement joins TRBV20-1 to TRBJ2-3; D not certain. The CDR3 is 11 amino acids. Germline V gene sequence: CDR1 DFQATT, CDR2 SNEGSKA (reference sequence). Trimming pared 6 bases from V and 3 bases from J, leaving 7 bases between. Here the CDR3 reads CSAKGTDTQYF. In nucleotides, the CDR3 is TGCAGTGCGAAAGGGACAGATACGCAGTATTTT.

The CDR3 nucleotides are TGCGCCAGCAGCTTCTCCCCGGGACAGGGAGAGCAGTACTTC. Encoded protein: CASSFSPGQGEQYF. The chain has TRBV5-1 and TRBJ2-7, with 9 bases fitting TRBD1. V was pared by 2 bases and J by 7 bases, with 7 bases of the junction left unmatched. The germline V gene has CDR1 SGHRS and CDR2 YFSETQ. CDR3 length: 14 amino acids.

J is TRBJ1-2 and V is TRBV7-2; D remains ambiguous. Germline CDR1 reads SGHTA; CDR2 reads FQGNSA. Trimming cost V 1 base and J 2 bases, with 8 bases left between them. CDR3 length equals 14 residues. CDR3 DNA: TGTGCCAGCAGCTTAGGGCTTGGAAACTATGGCTACACCTTC. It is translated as CASSLGLGNYGYTF.

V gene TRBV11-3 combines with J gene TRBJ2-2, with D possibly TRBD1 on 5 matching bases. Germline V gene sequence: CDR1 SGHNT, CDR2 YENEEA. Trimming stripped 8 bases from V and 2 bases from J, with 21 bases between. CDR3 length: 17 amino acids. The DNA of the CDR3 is TGTGCCAGCCGTGGGGCAGGGCCAGAGCGAAACACCGGGGAGCTGTTTTTT. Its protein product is CASRGAGPERNTGELFF.

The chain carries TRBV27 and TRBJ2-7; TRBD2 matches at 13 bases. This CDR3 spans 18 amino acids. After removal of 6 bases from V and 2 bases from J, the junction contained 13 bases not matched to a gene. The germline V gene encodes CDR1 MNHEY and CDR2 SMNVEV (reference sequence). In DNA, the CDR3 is TGTGCCAGCAGATCTAGGGGGACTAGCGGGGCCTCTCCCTACGAGCAGTACTTC. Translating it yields CASRSRGTSGASPYEQYF.

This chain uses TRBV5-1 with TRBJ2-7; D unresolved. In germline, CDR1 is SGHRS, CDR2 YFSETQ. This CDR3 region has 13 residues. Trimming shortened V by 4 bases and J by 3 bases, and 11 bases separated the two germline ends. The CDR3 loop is CASSPSLYYEQYF. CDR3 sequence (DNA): TGCGCCAGCAGCCCCTCGTTATACTACGAGCAGTACTTC.

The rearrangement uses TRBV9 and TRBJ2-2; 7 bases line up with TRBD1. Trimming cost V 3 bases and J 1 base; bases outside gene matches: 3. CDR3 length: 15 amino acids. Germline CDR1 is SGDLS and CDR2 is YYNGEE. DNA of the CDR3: TGTGCCAGCAGCGCGTCAGGGGGGAACACCGGGGAGCTGTTTTTT. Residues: CASSASGGNTGELFF.

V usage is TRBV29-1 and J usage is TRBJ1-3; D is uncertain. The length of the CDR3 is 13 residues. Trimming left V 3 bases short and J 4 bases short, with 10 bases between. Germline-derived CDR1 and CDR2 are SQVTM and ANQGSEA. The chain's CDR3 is CSVEETAGNTIYF. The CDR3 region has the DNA TGCAGCGTTGAGGAGACCGCCGGAAACACCATATATTTT.

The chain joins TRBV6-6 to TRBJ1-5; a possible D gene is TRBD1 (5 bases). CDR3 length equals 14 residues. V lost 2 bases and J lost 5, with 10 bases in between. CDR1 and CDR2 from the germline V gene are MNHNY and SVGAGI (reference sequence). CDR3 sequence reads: CASSYAGDHQPQHF. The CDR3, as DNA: TGTGCCAGCAGTTACGCGGGGGACCATCAGCCCCAGCATTTT.

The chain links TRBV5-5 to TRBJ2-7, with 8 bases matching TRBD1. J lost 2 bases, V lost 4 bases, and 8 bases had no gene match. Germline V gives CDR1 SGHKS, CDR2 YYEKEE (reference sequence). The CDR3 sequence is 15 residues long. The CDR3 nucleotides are TGTGCCAGCAGCACGGGACAGGCGGTCACCTACGAGCAGTACTTC. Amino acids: CASSTGQAVTYEQYF.

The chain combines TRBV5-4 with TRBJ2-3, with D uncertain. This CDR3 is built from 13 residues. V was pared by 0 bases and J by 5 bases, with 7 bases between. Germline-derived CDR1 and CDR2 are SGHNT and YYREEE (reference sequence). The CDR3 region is CASSLGLGDTQYF. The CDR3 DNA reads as TGTGCCAGCAGCTTGGGGTTAGGAGATACGCAGTATTTT.

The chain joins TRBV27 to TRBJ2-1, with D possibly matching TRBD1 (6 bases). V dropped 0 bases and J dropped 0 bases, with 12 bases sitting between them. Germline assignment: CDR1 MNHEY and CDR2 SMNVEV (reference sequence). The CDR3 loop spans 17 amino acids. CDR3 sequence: CASSLSPGDYSYNEQFF. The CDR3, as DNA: TGTGCCAGCAGTTTATCCCCAGGGGATTACTCCTACAATGAGCAGTTCTTC.

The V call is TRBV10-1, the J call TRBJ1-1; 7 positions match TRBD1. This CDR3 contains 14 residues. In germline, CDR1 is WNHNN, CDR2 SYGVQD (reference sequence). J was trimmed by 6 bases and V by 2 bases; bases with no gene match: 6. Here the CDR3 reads CASSEAGGVSEAFF. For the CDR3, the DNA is TGCGCCAGCAGTGAGGCAGGGGGAGTCTCTGAAGCTTTCTTT.

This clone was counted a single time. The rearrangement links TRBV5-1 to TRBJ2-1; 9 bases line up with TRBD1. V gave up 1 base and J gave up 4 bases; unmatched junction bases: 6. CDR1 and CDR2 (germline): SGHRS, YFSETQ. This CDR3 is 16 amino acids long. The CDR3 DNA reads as TGCGCCAGCAGCTTGAAGGGGACAGGGAATTACAATGAGCAGTTCTTC. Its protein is CASSLKGTGNYNEQFF. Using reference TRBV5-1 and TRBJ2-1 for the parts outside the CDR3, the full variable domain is KAGVTQTPRYLIKTRGQQVTLSCSPISGHRSVSWYQQTPGQGLQFLFEYFSETQRNKGNFPGRFSGRQFSNSRSEMNVSTLELGDSALYLCASSLKGTGNYNEQFFGPGTRLTVL.

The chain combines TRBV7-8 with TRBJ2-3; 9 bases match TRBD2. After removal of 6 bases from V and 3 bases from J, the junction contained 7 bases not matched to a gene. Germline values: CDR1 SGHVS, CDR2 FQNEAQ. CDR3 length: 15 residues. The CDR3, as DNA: TGTGCCAGCAGACAGAGCGGGAGGAGGACAGATACGCAGTATTTT. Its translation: CASRQSGRRTDTQYF.